This is a list of T cell receptor beta chains from one sample in a study of T-cell reconstitution after alpha-beta-depleted transplantation in children. TCRdb used MiXCR to reprocess the PCR reads, holding one entry per CDR3 protein. In the table there are around 700,000 distinct CDR3 sequences, around 13% of which are singletons. Specimen: PBMCs, collected before TCRalphabeta/CD19-depleted stem cell transplant. Source of these receptors: a girl aged 2-9 years with congenital amegakaryocytic thrombocytopenia, due to receive a stem cell transplant. Each CDR3 is given with its conserved first and last residue. D genes are given only for firm matches. Some rows have no size entry. The others give once, few or many, or a class for an expanded clone.

clone_size	j_call	v_call	d_call	cdr3_nt	cdr3_aa
.	TRBJ2-3	TRBV12-3/TRBV12-4	.	TGTGCCAGCATGCCCTCGGGGGGCACAGATACGCAGTATTTT	CASMPSGGTDTQYF
many	TRBJ2-1	TRBV28	TRBD2	TGTGCCAGCAGTTTTATCCTAGCGGGAGCTGGCGAGCAGTTCTTC	CASSFILAGAGEQFF
.	TRBJ2-7	TRBV18	.	TGTGCCAGCTCACCGGGCGCCGGGACCCAAAACCCCTACGAGCAGTACTTC	CASSPGAGTQNPYEQYF
.	TRBJ2-1	TRBV11-2	.	TGTGCCAGCAGCGGGGAAGATCCGTTCTTC	CASSGEDPFF
few	TRBJ2-1	TRBV5-8	TRBD1	TGTGCCAGCAGCTTGGCCTTGGACAGGGGGTCCTACAATGAGCAGTTCTTC	CASSLALDRGSYNEQFF
.	TRBJ2-1	TRBV15	.	TGTGCCACCAGCGTGGGCGCCCCCCTTTACAATGAGCAGTTCTTC	CATSVGAPLYNEQFF
.	TRBJ2-5	TRBV5-1	TRBD1	TGCGCCAGCAGCTTGACCGGGACAGGGGTCCACCAAGAGACCCAGTACTTC	CASSLTGTGVHQETQYF
.	TRBJ2-1	TRBV4-1	.	TGCGCCAGCAGCCAAGACAGGGGTGCCTACAATGAGCAGTTCTTC	CASSQDRGAYNEQFF
many	TRBJ2-1	TRBV15	.	TGTGCCACCAGCAGAGCCCCAGATTTTGTAGGTGAGCAGTTCTTC	CATSRAPDFVGEQFF
.	TRBJ2-7	TRBV20-1	TRBD2	TGCAGTGTACTAGCGGGAGGGCCCAGAAACGAGCAGTACTTC	CSVLAGGPRNEQYF
many	TRBJ2-1	TRBV6-4	.	TGTGCCAGCAGTGACGGTCAGAGCTCCTACAATGAGCAGTTCTTC	CASSDGQSSYNEQFF
.	TRBJ1-4	TRBV6-6	.	TGTGCCAGCAGTTACGCGACCGAAAAACTGTTTTTT	CASSYATEKLFF
.	TRBJ2-7	TRBV7-9	.	TGTGCCAGCAGCTTATTGGTCAGTGGCACCTACGAGCAGTACTTC	CASSLLVSGTYEQYF
few	TRBJ2-1	TRBV3-1	.	TGTGCCAGCAGCCCCTCCGGACCCACGACAAATGAGCAGTTCTTC	CASSPSGPTTNEQFF
few	TRBJ2-2	TRBV15	.	TGTGCCACTTCCTGGGGTCCCAACACCGGGGAGCTGTTTTTT	CATSWGPNTGELFF
.	TRBJ2-7	TRBV4-1	.	TGCGCCAGCAGCCAACCTGGGTCCTCCTACGAGCAGTACTTC	CASSQPGSSYEQYF
once	TRBJ1-1	TRBV30	.	TGTGCCTGGAGGGGACCGGGCGACACTGAAGCTTTCTTT	CAWRGPGDTEAFF
few	TRBJ2-2	TRBV19	TRBD1	TGTGCCAGTAGGCCCGGGACAGAGACCGGGGAGCTGTTTTTT	CASRPGTETGELFF
.	TRBJ2-1	TRBV10-3	TRBD2	TGTGCCATCAGTGACTCGGGAGGGCCCTTCGATGAGCAGTTCTTC	CAISDSGGPFDEQFF
few	TRBJ2-1	TRBV7-3	.	TGTGCCAGCAGCTTGAACTCTGGGGAGGGGGCAAATGAGCAGTTCTTC	CASSLNSGEGANEQFF
.	TRBJ1-5	TRBV15	.	TGTGCCACCAGCAGAGATTACAGGAGCAATCAGCCCCAGCATTTT	CATSRDYRSNQPQHF
.	TRBJ1-2	TRBV6-6	.	TGTGCCGCCCGGGGGGCCAACTATGGCTACACCTTC	CAARGANYGYTF
many	TRBJ2-1	TRBV29-1	.	TGCAGCGGTTGTCCTTTCGGTGACATCGGGCCTGGGGAGCAGTTCTTC	CSGCPFGDIGPGEQFF
.	TRBJ2-5	TRBV12-3/TRBV12-4	TRBD1	TGTGCCAGCAGCCAGGGACAGGGCCAGTTGGGAGAGACCCAGTACTTC	CASSQGQGQLGETQYF
many	TRBJ2-1	TRBV20-1	TRBD1	TGCAGTGCTAGTCGATCGCGACAGGGTAACTACAATGAGCAGTTCTTC	CSASRSRQGNYNEQFF
many	TRBJ2-1	TRBV5-1	TRBD1	TGCGCCAGCAGCAAACCCGGGACAGGGAATTACAATGAGCAGTTCTTC	CASSKPGTGNYNEQFF
.	TRBJ2-1	TRBV15	TRBD2	TGTGCCACGGGAGGGCCAGGTGAAGTTGACAATGAGCAGTTCTTC	CATGGPGEVDNEQFF
many	TRBJ2-1	TRBV5-1	TRBD1	TGCGCCAGCAAGCGGACAGGGAATCACAATGAGCAGTTCTTC	CASKRTGNHNEQFF
few	TRBJ2-4	TRBV28	.	TGTGCCAGCAGTTTGGAGGTACCGTTGAACATTCAGTACTTC	CASSLEVPLNIQYF
.	TRBJ2-2	TRBV5-1	.	TGCGCCAGCAGCCATAGTCCGCCGAACACCGGGGAGCTGTTTTTT	CASSHSPPNTGELFF
many	TRBJ1-1	TRBV29-1	.	TGCAGCGTTGCCGTGGAGGGGATCCTCTGGGCCACTGAAGCTTTCTTT	CSVAVEGILWATEAFF
many	TRBJ2-3	TRBV10-3	.	TGTGCCATCGGGAGACAGCCCCTGAGCACAGATACGCAGTATTTT	CAIGRQPLSTDTQYF
.	TRBJ1-1	TRBV7-9	.	TGTGCCAGCAGCTTCAGGGGCCTTAGGAACACTGAAGCTTTCTTT	CASSFRGLRNTEAFF
.	TRBJ2-7	TRBV6-2/TRBV6-3	.	TGTGCCAGCAGTCCCCCCGGAGGACCGGGACGGAGCTCCTACGAGCAGTACTTC	CASSPPGGPGRSSYEQYF
few	TRBJ2-5	TRBV3-1	.	TGTGCCAGCAGCCAAGAACTTAACAGAGAGGAGACCCAGTACTTC	CASSQELNREETQYF
few	TRBJ2-2	TRBV7-9	TRBD1	TGTGCCAGCAGCTTGGACAGGGGCAACGCCGGGGAGCTGTTTTTT	CASSLDRGNAGELFF
few	TRBJ2-3	TRBV5-5	.	TGTGCCAGCAGCTTGGACCAGGGCATAGATACGCAGTATTTT	CASSLDQGIDTQYF